This T cell receptor (beta chain) was identified during a study of patients and donors after allogeneic stem cell transplantation. This clonotype appeared once. TCRdb re-called the RT-PCR reads through MiXCR, storing one row per CDR3 protein. The data show roughly 940,000 distinct CDR3 sequences, with approximately 18% seen just once and 5% to 7.5% held by the top ten. The TCR was taken from a human donor who was either an allogeneic HSCT recipient or a stem cell or donor lymphocyte infusion donor (not recorded which). It is not recorded whose cells these are; they may come from a transplant donor. Sequenced material: blood, either unsorted or a sorted T cell fraction (not recorded which).

The CDR3 loop is CASTPLAEQETQYF. The CDR3 DNA follows: TGTGCCAGCACCCCGTTAGCGGAACAAGAGACCCAGTACTTC. The chain joins TRBV6-9 to TRBJ2-5; tentative D call: TRBD2 (6 bases). This CDR3 has 14 residues. The V end lost 7 bases, the J end lost 2 bases, and 14 bases lay between the germline ends. Germline CDR1 is MNHGY and CDR2 is SVAAGI.